This is a list of T cell receptor beta chains from one sample in a study of T cell repertoires in cytomegalovirus infection. Using its own MiXCR run on the reads, TCRdb lists one record per CDR3 protein. The table has about 180,000 distinct CDR3 sequences, roughly an eighth seen once. Sequencing was done on a sample of PBMCs. The receptors stem from a human donor in good health (CMV status not recorded). Some clones in this sample may be carry-over from other donors' samples. The conserved cysteine and the conserved F or W are not part of the CDR3 here. The D gene is left open where the match is weak.

v_call	d_call	j_call	cdr3_aa
TRBV7-9	-	TRBJ1-2	ASSLMGRLDGYT
TRBV7-3	TRBD1	TRBJ1-2	ASSPGTGAHGYT
TRBV2	-	TRBJ2-2	ASRRGQNTGELF
TRBV27	TRBD1	TRBJ2-2	ASSLSFGDRGYAGELF
TRBV5-1	-	TRBJ1-5	ARIRDYSNQPQH
TRBV2	-	TRBJ2-5	AAKGASGDQETQY
TRBV29-1	TRBD1	TRBJ1-1	SVVPGQFPMNTEAF
TRBV7-3	TRBD1	TRBJ2-1	ASSETGGSYNEQF
TRBV7-2	TRBD1	TRBJ2-1	ASSPRWNRDRGRVYNEQF
TRBV19	-	TRBJ2-1	ASATRIEQF
TRBV6-1	-	TRBJ1-1	ASSSEWKNTEAF
TRBV7-2	-	TRBJ1-1	ASSLAGWGTEAF
TRBV28	TRBD2	TRBJ2-7	GSSGSVRGEQY
TRBV7-3	-	TRBJ2-1	ASSLMEGEQF
TRBV5-1	-	TRBJ2-3	ASSPEADTQY
TRBV30	-	TRBJ2-7	AWSGVGYEQY
TRBV6-2/TRBV6-3	TRBD2	TRBJ2-1	ASTVGPSGAFSYNEQF
TRBV7-8	-	TRBJ1-1	ASSLAGSGTEAF
TRBV28	-	TRBJ2-5	ASSSAGAVQETQY
TRBV7-2	TRBD1	TRBJ2-1	ASSSGQGTLYEQF
TRBV5-4	-	TRBJ1-6	ASSTPGRSNSPLH
TRBV7-2	TRBD1	TRBJ2-3	ASSLARGSDTQY
TRBV20-1	TRBD2	TRBJ2-1	SALLAGVFSSYNEQF
TRBV19	-	TRBJ1-4	ASSIMKGSDNEKLF
TRBV7-9	TRBD2	TRBJ2-1	ASSGLAGYGRSYNEQF
TRBV7-2	-	TRBJ1-1	ASSADPGGSLEAF
TRBV10-3	TRBD1	TRBJ2-2	AVGQGTGELF
TRBV7-9	-	TRBJ2-7	ASSSDRHEQY
TRBV7-6	TRBD1	TRBJ1-4	ASSTGQGAEKLF
TRBV5-5	TRBD2	TRBJ2-3	ASTPGTSGVDTQY
TRBV4-1	-	TRBJ2-4	ASSQAGAGENIQY
TRBV7-9	-	TRBJ2-1	ASSSYRDGSSYNEQF
TRBV7-9	TRBD1	TRBJ2-7	ASSGDRRPYEQY
TRBV9	-	TRBJ2-1	ASSRTNNEQF
TRBV2	-	TRBJ2-3	ASISDRTNTDTQY
TRBV6-2/TRBV6-3	-	TRBJ1-1	ASSFGTSGTEAF
TRBV7-9	-	TRBJ2-7	ASSGTRTFTYEQY
TRBV6-2/TRBV6-3	-	TRBJ2-1	ASSPSGVSNEQF
TRBV28	-	TRBJ2-1	ASSLGNRARNEQF
TRBV6-1	-	TRBJ2-2	ATRPTPRVTGELF
TRBV7-2	TRBD1	TRBJ1-1	ASSLQGGLSEAF
TRBV5-1	-	TRBJ1-5	ASSLAGGGQPQH
TRBV28	TRBD1	TRBJ1-1	ASTGGMNTEAF
TRBV7-9	TRBD2	TRBJ2-2	ASSLGRGTSNTGELF
TRBV29-1	-	TRBJ1-3	SVQVNSGNTIY
TRBV10-2	-	TRBJ1-2	ASSEYRVSWGGYT
TRBV5-1	-	TRBJ1-1	ASSLAGAARNTEAF
TRBV7-3	-	TRBJ2-2	ASSLLSIQNTGELF
TRBV7-2	-	TRBJ1-1	ASSLVAEMNTEAF
TRBV7-3	TRBD2	TRBJ2-1	ASSLGTSGHDEQF
TRBV28	-	TRBJ2-1	ASSFSGAGSYNEQF
TRBV11-1	-	TRBJ2-5	ASSSPPGAETQY
TRBV27	TRBD1	TRBJ2-6	ASTTGISGANVLT
TRBV7-2	-	TRBJ1-6	ASSPREGLNSPLH
TRBV7-8	-	TRBJ1-5	ASSLTVSNQPQH